This TCR beta chain was documented in a study of blood T cell repertoires in COVID-19. Study details: From the United States, Italy and Spain came samples of acute and convalescent COVID-19. The cDNA or gDNA used as material had been derived from T cells, B-cell-depleted T cells, or PBMCs.

In the original analysis: Counts of nucleated cells, estimated from reference gene primer amplification, were obtained. The table came from immunoSEQ multiplex PCR; TCRdb's copy has only in-frame clones and leaves some out. V and J calls and clone size are those listed in that table; D and trimming were worked out from the DNA. In the table there are a few hundred thousand clones, 80% to 85% of which are singletons. Germline loops: CDR1 SGHVS, CDR2 FQNEAQ. V was trimmed by 6 bases and J by 8 bases, leaving 16 bases between them. There are 13 residues in the CDR3. The origin of this receptor is a woman aged 25-40 years who had recovered from COVID-19. The chain links TRBV7-8 to TRBJ1-2; possibly TRBD1 for D (6 bases). Material: peripheral blood. The CDR3 is CASSQQGLRGYTF. CDR3 nucleotide sequence: TGTGCCAGCAGTCAACAGGGTTTGAGGGGCTACACCTTC.